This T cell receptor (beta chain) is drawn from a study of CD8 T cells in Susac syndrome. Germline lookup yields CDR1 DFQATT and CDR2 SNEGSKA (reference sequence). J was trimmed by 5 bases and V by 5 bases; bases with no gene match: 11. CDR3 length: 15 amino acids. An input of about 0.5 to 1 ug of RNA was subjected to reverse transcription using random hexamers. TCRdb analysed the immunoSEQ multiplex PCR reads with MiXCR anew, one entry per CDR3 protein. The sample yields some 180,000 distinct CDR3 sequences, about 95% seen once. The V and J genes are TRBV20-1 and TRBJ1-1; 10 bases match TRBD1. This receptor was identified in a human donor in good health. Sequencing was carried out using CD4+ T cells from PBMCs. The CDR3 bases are TGCAGTGCTGAACACCCGGGACAGGGGAAAACTGAAGCTTTCTTT. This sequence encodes CSAEHPGQGKTEAFF.